This passage covers 27 T cell receptor beta chains from one sample sequenced in a study of CD8 T cells in Susac syndrome (dated by TCRdb to about 2019). The protocol used for the library was the immunoSEQ multiplex PCR assay. RNA was extracted with the RNeasy kit and roughly 0.45 to 1 ug was reverse transcribed using random hexamers. TCRdb reanalyzed the raw reads on its own, using fastp at Q25 for trimming and MiXCR for clone calling, and kept in-frame beta chains. Each entry merges the rows of one CDR3 protein and shows their most common DNA and genes. The table for this sample lists about 300,000 distinct CDR3 sequences; just over 90% of them were counted only once. The ten most abundant clones make up 0.065% of the sample. Sequences were obtained from CD4+ T cells from PBMCs. All receptors derive from a human donor with multiple sclerosis.

This sequence joins TRBV7-8 and TRBJ2-3; weak D call: TRBD1 (5 bases). This CDR3 has 14 residues. V was clipped by 3 bases and J by 2 bases, with 9 bases between them. Germline V gene sequence: CDR1 SGHVS, CDR2 FQNEAQ. Here the CDR3 DNA reads TGTGCCAGCAGCTTCGACAGATACACAGATACGCAGTATTTT. It encodes CASSFDRYTDTQYF.

This chain uses TRBV30 with TRBJ2-1, with 9 bases identical to TRBD2. Germline CDR1 is GTSNPN and CDR2 is SVGIG (reference sequence). The CDR3 has 15 amino acids. V shed 3 bases, J shed 7 bases, and the junction held 10 bases outside the gene matches. CDR3 in DNA: TGTGCCTGGAGCGGCTTAGCGGGGGCGAGGAATGAGCAGTTCTTC. As protein: CAWSGLAGARNEQFF. The full variable domain, its missing parts supplied by reference TRBV30 and TRBJ2-1, is SQTIHQWPATLVQPVGSPLSLECTVEGTSNPNLYWYRQAAGRGLQLLFYSVGIGQISSEVPQNLSASRPQDRQFILSSKKLLLSDSGFYLCAWSGLAGARNEQFFGPGTRLTVL.

The gene calls are TRBV20-1 and TRBJ2-1; TRBD2 matches at 7 bases. V was clipped by 4 bases and J by 5 bases; unmatched bases: 11. The CDR3 is made up of 15 amino acids. The germline CDR1 and CDR2 sequences are DFQATT and SNEGSKA (reference sequence). CDR3 sequence (DNA): TGCAGTGCTACAACTAGCGACGAGACCGACAATGAGCAGTTCTTC. Residues: CSATTSDETDNEQFF.

The chain couples TRBV19 to TRBJ1-1; D not resolved. CDR3 length equals 13 residues. The V gene lost 6 bases and the J gene lost 0 bases, with 8 bases spanning the gap. Looked up from germline, CDR1 is LNHDA and CDR2 is SQIVND (reference sequence). The CDR3 is CASSPLVNTEAFF. The CDR3 DNA reads as TGTGCCAGTAGCCCGTTGGTGAACACTGAAGCTTTCTTT.

The chain is built from TRBV20-1 and TRBJ1-1; D gene unclear. This CDR3 contains 13 residues. From germline, CDR1 is DFQATT and CDR2 SNEGSKA (reference sequence). Trimming removed 3 bases from V and 0 bases from J, with 8 bases in between. CDR3 nucleotides: TGCAGTGCTAGGGGTACCATGAACACTGAAGCTTTCTTT. Amino acid sequence: CSARGTMNTEAFF.

This chain uses TRBV28 with TRBJ2-4; D gene ambiguous. The V gene's germline CDR1 is MDHEN and CDR2 SYDVKM. The length of the CDR3 is 13 residues. With 0 bases removed from V and 1 base from J, the gap between germline ends came to 1 base. In DNA, the CDR3 is TGTGCCAGCAGTTTATGGGCCAAAAACATTCAGTACTTC. Translation: CASSLWAKNIQYF.

The chain couples TRBV29-1 to TRBJ1-1, with D hard to call. V lost 2 bases to trimming and J lost 5 bases, with 12 bases between them. From germline, CDR1 is SQVTM and CDR2 ANQGSEA. There are 13 residues in the CDR3. CDR3 sequence: CSVEKGGGTEAFF. The DNA for the CDR3 is TGCAGCGTTGAAAAGGGCGGTGGGACTGAAGCTTTCTTT.

The chain combines TRBV20-1 with TRBJ1-3, with a possible D match to TRBD1 (5 bases). CDR1 and CDR2 from the germline V gene are DFQATT and SNEGSKA (reference sequence). Deletions cut 5 bases from V and 0 bases from J, with 8 bases between. The CDR3 is made up of 13 amino acids. For the CDR3, the DNA is TGCAGTGCTCGGAGGGGCTCTGGAAACACCATATATTTT. Amino acids: CSARRGSGNTIYF.

The chain is built from TRBV18 and TRBJ2-3, with unresolved D. This CDR3 is 13 amino acids long. V lost 1 base, J lost 6 bases, and 8 bases lay in between. The germline CDR1 and CDR2 sequences are KGHSH and LQKENI. CDR3 sequence reads: CASSPQGGDTQYF. The CDR3, as DNA: TGTGCCAGCTCACCACAGGGTGGGGATACGCAGTATTTT.

V gene TRBV23-1 combines with J gene TRBJ1-1; D unresolved. TRBV23-1 is an ORF, and what it does is uncertain. Trimming stripped 4 bases from V and 0 bases from J, with 9 bases between. The CDR3 contains 14 residues. CDR3 region: CASSRSNLNTEAFF. The CDR3 DNA reads TGCGCCAGCAGTCGCAGCAACTTGAACACTGAAGCTTTCTTT.

The chain is built from TRBV7-2 and TRBJ1-1; TRBD1 is a possible D gene (5 bases). The germline V gene encodes CDR1 SGHTA and CDR2 FQGNSA. V gave up 0 bases and J gave up 0 bases, with 17 bases separating them. The CDR3 is made up of 18 amino acids. The chain's CDR3 is CASSLAGGAFYMNTEAFF. The CDR3 coding sequence is TGTGCCAGCAGCTTAGCGGGGGGAGCCTTTTATATGAACACTGAAGCTTTCTTT.

This rearrangement joins TRBV20-1 to TRBJ2-5; TRBD2 matches at 7 bases. The CDR3 extends over 15 amino acids. Trimming at V came to 1 base and at J to 4 bases, leaving 9 bases not matched to a gene. Germline V gene lookup returns CDR1 DFQATT and CDR2 SNEGSKA (reference sequence). The CDR3 loop is CSARGGLRVRETQYF. DNA for the CDR3: TGCAGTGCTAGAGGGGGACTAAGGGTTCGAGAGACCCAGTACTTC.

This clonotype was seen once. The J gene is TRBJ1-6, the V gene TRBV9, with D unresolved. V dropped 0 bases and J dropped 6 bases, with 10 bases sitting between them. The CDR3 length is 15 residues. Germline CDR1 and CDR2: SGDLS and YYNGEE. In nucleotides, the CDR3 is TGTGCCAGCAGCGTAGCCCCAGCCAGTAATTCACCCCTCCACTTT. Amino acids: CASSVAPASNSPLHF. Looking up the rest from reference TRBV9 and TRBJ1-6 gives the full variable domain: DSGVTQTPKHLITATGQRVTLRCSPRSGDLSVYWYQQSLDQGLQFLIQYYNGEERAKGNILERFSAQQFPDLHSELNLSSLELGDSALYFCASSVAPASNSPLHFGNGTRLTVT.

This chain links TRBV28 with TRBJ2-7; 9 bases agree with TRBD2. V gave up 1 base and J gave up 7 bases; unmatched junction bases: 8. Germline V gives CDR1 MDHEN, CDR2 SYDVKM. The length of the CDR3 is 15 residues. CDR3 DNA sequence: TGTGCCAGCAGTTTATCGACCAGCGGGAGGCCGGAGCAGTACTTC. Its protein is CASSLSTSGRPEQYF.

The chain employs TRBV20-1 and TRBJ2-7, with 9 positions matching TRBD2. Trimming removed 3 bases from V and 7 bases from J; junction bases left unmatched: 10. Germline lookup yields CDR1 DFQATT and CDR2 SNEGSKA (reference sequence). CDR3 size: 14 residues. CDR3 sequence reads: CSARVVAGAVEQYF. The DNA for the CDR3 is TGCAGTGCTAGGGTGGTAGCGGGAGCGGTTGAGCAGTACTTC.

V usage is TRBV9 and J usage is TRBJ2-2, with 9 bases identical to TRBD2. Germline V CDR1 and CDR2: SGDLS, YYNGEE. This CDR3 is 17 amino acids long. V gave up 0 bases and J gave up 3 bases; unmatched junction bases: 6. CDR3 nucleotide sequence: TGTGCCAGCAGCGTAGAAGGAGCGGGGGGATACACCGGGGAGCTGTTTTTT. As protein: CASSVEGAGGYTGELFF. Variable domain in full (rest from reference TRBV9 and TRBJ2-2): DSGVTQTPKHLITATGQRVTLRCSPRSGDLSVYWYQQSLDQGLQFLIQYYNGEERAKGNILERFSAQQFPDLHSELNLSSLELGDSALYFCASSVEGAGGYTGELFFGEGSRLTVL.

V is TRBV13 and J is TRBJ2-1, with D hard to call. V gave up 0 bases and J gave up 4 bases, with 10 bases separating them. This CDR3 is 15 amino acids long. From germline, CDR1 is PRHDT and CDR2 FYEKMQ (reference sequence). The CDR3 nucleotides read TGTGCCAGCAGCTTAGGGGCGGTGACTTACAATGAGCAGTTCTTC. Residues: CASSLGAVTYNEQFF.

This clonotype was seen only once. V and J are TRBV6-5 and TRBJ2-2; tentatively, D is TRBD1 (5 bases). This CDR3 has 15 residues. V was pared by 4 bases and J by 3 bases, with 12 bases between. From germline, CDR1 is MNHEY and CDR2 SVGAGI. DNA of the CDR3: TGTGCCAGCAGTTTGGGGCTAGGGGACACCGGGGAGCTGTTTTTT. This encodes CASSLGLGDTGELFF.

This chain connects TRBV29-1 to TRBJ2-1; 9 bases map to TRBD2. CDR1 is SQVTM and CDR2 is ANQGSEA in the germline V gene. The CDR3 covers 13 residues. The V gene end was trimmed by 4 bases and the J gene end by 6 bases; junction bases not matched to a gene: 4. The CDR3 DNA reads TGCAGCGTTGGGACTAGCGCGGGCAATGAGCAGTTCTTC. Protein product: CSVGTSAGNEQFF.

V usage is TRBV19 and J usage is TRBJ2-3, with 7 bases matching TRBD2. J was trimmed by 5 bases and V by 5 bases; bases with no gene match: 10. CDR1 is LNHDA, CDR2 SQIVND, per germline (reference sequence). The CDR3 has 15 residues. CDR3 loop: CASSAPAGWVDTQYF. The CDR3 nucleotides read TGTGCCAGTAGTGCACCAGCGGGGTGGGTAGATACGCAGTATTTT.

The chain recombines TRBV18 with TRBJ1-2, with D perhaps TRBD1 (5 bases). V gave up 3 bases and J gave up 5 bases, with 22 bases separating them. The CDR3 spans 17 residues. Germline V lookup: CDR1 KGHSH, CDR2 LQKENI. Here the CDR3 reads CASSPTSRGATLYGYTF. DNA for the CDR3: TGTGCCAGCTCACCCACGTCGAGGGGAGCGACCTTATATGGCTACACCTTC. The full variable domain, rest sourced from reference TRBV18 and TRBJ1-2, is NAGVMQNPRHLVRRRGQEARLRCSPMKGHSHVYWYRQLPEEGLKFMVYLQKENIIDESGMPKERFSAEFPKEGPSILRIQQVVRGDSAAYFCASSPTSRGATLYGYTFGSGTRLTVV.

This clonotype was recorded only once. The chain links TRBV29-1 to TRBJ2-2; no reliable D call. The V and J ends lost 5 bases and 7 bases respectively, with 14 bases between them. The CDR3 is 13 amino acids. Germline V gene lookup returns CDR1 SQVTM and CDR2 ANQGSEA. CDR3 in amino acids: CSVRLVVGGELFF. CDR3 bases: TGCAGCGTTCGGCTAGTCGTCGGCGGGGAGCTGTTTTTT.

This sequence joins TRBV29-1 and TRBJ2-3, with 7 bases fitting TRBD1. The germline V gene encodes CDR1 SQVTM and CDR2 ANQGSEA. V was pared by 4 bases and J by 2 bases, with 3 bases of the junction left unmatched. The CDR3 has 13 amino acids. DNA for the CDR3: TGCAGCGTTGGACAGGGCCCCACAGATACGCAGTATTTT. Translating it yields CSVGQGPTDTQYF.

This clonotype showed up just a few times. The chain recombines TRBV6-1 with TRBJ2-2, with 10 bases fitting TRBD1. CDR1 and CDR2 from the germline V gene are MNHNS and SASEGT. This CDR3 contains 15 residues. With 6 bases clipped from V and 2 bases from J, the junction kept 3 bases outside the gene matches. CDR3 in amino acids: CASRRTGGNTGELFF. The CDR3 DNA is TGTGCCAGCAGACGGACAGGGGGTAACACCGGGGAGCTGTTTTTT.

The gene calls are TRBV6-5 and TRBJ2-7; 11 bases map to TRBD1. The length of the CDR3 is 15 residues. With 4 bases clipped from V and 6 bases from J, the junction kept 8 bases outside the gene matches. Germline V gene sequence: CDR1 MNHEY, CDR2 SVGAGI. CDR3 in DNA: TGTGCCAGCAGTTCTGCCGGGACAGGGGGTAGCGAGCAGTACTTC. Amino acid sequence: CASSSAGTGGSEQYF.

As to this clonotype: A junction boundary mismatches the germline segment, possibly from a read error. The chain is built from TRBV7-2 and TRBJ2-3; perhaps TRBD1 as D (5 bases). CDR3 length: 14 residues. Germline values: CDR1 SGHTA, CDR2 FQGNSA. This CDR3 reads CASSLATVPGQVFF. The CDR3 DNA reads TGTGCCAGCAGCTTAGCGACAGTCCCCGGTCAGGTCTTTTTT.

The chain has TRBV5-1 and TRBJ2-5, with 7 nucleotides matching TRBD2. CDR1 and CDR2 from the germline V gene are SGHRS and YFSETQ. J gave up 8 bases and V 0 bases, and 13 bases lay outside the gene matches. This CDR3 region has 16 residues. This CDR3 is CASSLELAQTRETQYF. The DNA of the CDR3 is TGCGCCAGCAGCTTGGAACTAGCGCAAACAAGAGAAACCCAGTACTTC.